This TCR beta chain emerged from a study of a mutant IDH1 vaccine in newly diagnosed glioma. Study information: Those enrolled had earlier been treated with radiotherapy, temozolomide, or both, mostly both. Scheduled at week 35, visit V12 preceded visit V13, held at week 47.

Indicated time point: week 35, safety follow-up. It was 300 ug of mutant IDH1 20-mer peptide that made up each vaccine dose, given with topical imiquimod. The CDR3 totals 18 residues. Germline trimming cut 2 bases from V and 3 bases from J; bases unmatched to any gene: 15. The germline V gene encodes CDR1 SGHKS and CDR2 YYEKEE (reference sequence). Using immunoSEQ multiplex PCR, the repertoire was profiled, and TCRdb retains in-frame clones only, with some absent. Counted here are tens of thousands of clones, roughly 68% occurring once; the ten biggest clones make up roughly 5%. This clone was recorded once. Its target is unknown.

The sample consisted of PBMCs, taken from a glioma patient whose treatment included an IDH1 peptide vaccine. The clonotype comes from a man aged 45-65 years with glioma. The rearrangement uses TRBV5-5 and TRBJ2-3; 7 bases are shared with TRBD1. CDR3 bases: TGTGCCAGCAGCTTCCCTTCTAGGACAGGTTTGGGGACAGATACGCAGTATTTT. This translates into CASSFPSRTGLGTDTQYF. Variable domain in full (rest from reference TRBV5-5 and TRBJ2-3): DAGVTQSPTHLIKTRGQQVTLRCSPISGHKSVSWYQQVLGQGPQFIFQYYEKEERGRGNFPDRFSARQFPNYSSELNVNALLLGDSALYLCASSFPSRTGLGTDTQYFGPGTRLTVL.